This record looks at one TCR beta chain sequence and its context. Its antigen is not yet known. Base quality data are lacking; no much larger clone is found one base away. This specimen comes from a study of blood T cell repertoires in COVID-19 (dated by TCRdb to the early 2020s). Background for the entire study: The collaborator samples originated in the United States, Italy and Spain and spanned the acute and convalescent phases of COVID-19. The samples were drawn from two sources: the first 160 participants of the ongoing ImmuneRACE study, and 950 to 1,500 subjects contributed by 6 global collaborators. The sample metadata nearly always contained a de-identified subject ID, COVID-19 status, age in years and sex. The repertoires were released in a freely available public database intended as a resource for research on the immune response to SARS-CoV-2. Deeply sampled blood TCRbeta repertoires from subjects exposed to, actively infected with, or recovered from COVID-19 were included in the dataset. The prospective study material was composed of cDNA or gDNA derived from T cells, B-cell-depleted T cells, or PBMCs. Where available, HLA class I and class II types were obtained from metadata supplied by the sample provider rather than from assay-based typing.

TCRbeta CDR3 regions were amplified from genomic DNA by means of the immunoSEQ Assay, a bias-controlled multiplex PCR. Turning to the authors' computational methods: The number of nucleated cells in each sample was estimated by amplification of reference gene primers within the assay. To quantify the absolute abundance of each unique TCRbeta CDR3 rearrangement, sequence reads were collapsed and filtered. For each sample, productive Simpson clonality was calculated as the square root of Simpson's diversity index over productive rearrangements. TCRdb took this table from immuneACCESS and kept in-frame rearrangements with V and J called. Such tables lack part of the clones; where checked against another copy, unresolved V genes explain under half of the gap, and the rest is unexplained. V and J calls plus clone size are reproduced from that table; the DNA served to infer D and trimming. Present in this sample are around 190,000 clones, 80% of which were seen just once. In total, the top ten clones hold approximately 6.9% of the sample.

V is trimmed back by 1 base and J by 8 bases, and the junction contains 6 bases that no gene match accounts for. The CDR3 spans 16 residues, from the cysteine through the phenylalanine. Only the CDR3 part of the read is kept: 48 bases, read in frame from the first base. What the authors observed across the whole study: How much clinical and demographic metadata was included differed by source and by participant, and the metadata was provided uncurated.

Each collaborating institution followed its own protocols to collect whole blood in K2EDTA tubes. For TCRbeta analysis, collaborators shipped samples in one of three forms: frozen whole blood, isolated PBMCs, or DNA extracted from either of those sample types. This chain joins TRBV23-1 to TRBJ2-1; 12 central bases correspond to TRBD2. TRBV23-1 is assigned to the ORF class and has an uncertain function. The sequence was obtained from a man in his 60s with acute or convalescent COVID-19. The sequencing input was peripheral blood. The CDR3 amino acid sequence is: CASSQWKLAGGHEQFF. In nucleotide form, the sequence is TGCGCCAGCAGTCAATGGAAACTAGCGGGGGGCCATGAGCAGTTCTTC.